The text below deals with one T cell receptor (beta chain). This sample was taken from a study of T-cell reconstitution after alpha-beta-depleted transplantation in children. Construction of the TCRbeta library involved unique molecular identifiers. From the PCR reads, TCRdb called clonotypes with MiXCR, one entry per CDR3 protein. The data contain 450,000 to 600,000 distinct CDR3 sequences, 18% of them seen just once; the ten biggest clones take up about 3.1%. Between the trimmed V and J ends, which lost 3 bases and 7 bases, there was a span of 14 bases. In germline, CDR1 is SGHRS, CDR2 YFSETQ. This CDR3 spans 13 amino acids.

The chain has TRBV5-1 and TRBJ2-7; D may be TRBD1 or TRBD2 (5 bases each). The starting material was PBMCs from the stem cell graft donor, obtained from the stem cell graft. This TCR derives from a human donor who donated a stem cell graft to a child with acute lymphoblastic leukemia. The DNA of the CDR3 is TGCGCCAGCAGCTGGGACGAATCGAGGGAGCAGTACTTC. Translated: CASSWDESREQYF.